The 16 T cell receptor beta chains listed next were all sequenced from one sample in a study of graft-versus-host responses after intestinal transplantation. The protocol was immunoSEQ multiplex PCR, while the TCRdb copy is restricted to in-frame clones and leaves out a portion. The profile shows thousands of clones, roughly 90% of them singletons. This material consisted of PBMCs, taken approximately 32 days after intestinal transplant. These receptor sequences come from a human patient who received an intestinal transplant, so some T cells may come from the graft donor.

This sequence joins TRBV2 and TRBJ1-4; 11 bases fit TRBD1. CDR1 is SNHLY and CDR2 is FYNNEI in the germline V gene. The CDR3 contains 17 residues. V was pared by 7 bases and J by 3 bases, with 10 bases of the junction left unmatched. CDR3 sequence (DNA): TGTGCCAGCAAAGCCCGGACAGGGGGCATATCTAATGAAAAACTGTTTTTT. This codes for CASKARTGGISNEKLFF.

The chain has TRBV4-1 and TRBJ1-2; D remains ambiguous. V lost 0 bases and J 5 bases, leaving 10 bases between the germline ends. This CDR3 spans 14 amino acids. Germline V CDR1 and CDR2: MGHRA, YSYEKL. The CDR3, as DNA: TGCGCCAGCAGCCAAGATGCCACCTGGTATGGCTACACCTTC. This translates into CASSQDATWYGYTF.

This chain uses TRBV2 with TRBJ2-5, with 7 bases that match TRBD1. Trimming at V came to 6 bases and at J to 5 bases, leaving 9 bases not matched to a gene. Germline V CDR1 and CDR2: SNHLY, FYNNEI. The CDR3 runs to 14 residues. The chain's CDR3 is CASSPKGGRETQYF. The CDR3 nucleotides read TGTGCCAGCAGCCCTAAAGGGGGCCGGGAGACCCAGTACTTC.

The chain couples TRBV27 to TRBJ1-4; D ambiguous. The CDR3 sequence is 14 residues long. Deletions cut 7 bases from V and 11 bases from J, with 20 bases between. From germline, CDR1 is MNHEY and CDR2 SMNVEV (reference sequence). CDR3 in amino acids: CASKPGLGQEKLFF. The CDR3 DNA follows: TGTGCCAGCAAGCCCGGGCTCGGGCAGGAGAAACTGTTTTTT.

In nucleotides, the CDR3 is TGCGCCAGCAGTGATAGTAGAACTGAAGCTTTCTTT. This translates into CASSDSRTEAFF. V usage is TRBV10-1 and J usage is TRBJ1-1, with no clear D. The germline V and J ends were trimmed by 3 bases and 5 bases, with 7 bases remaining between them. Looked up from germline, CDR1 is WNHNN and CDR2 is SYGVQD (reference sequence). CDR3 length: 12 amino acids.

V and J are TRBV4-2 and TRBJ2-1; 12 bases match TRBD2. V lost 4 bases to trimming and J lost 4 bases; unmatched junction nucleotides: 5. The CDR3 is 16 residues long. From germline, CDR1 is LGHNA and CDR2 YNFKEQ. The CDR3 DNA follows: TGTGCCAGCAGCCCTTCTAGCGGGGGGGGATACAATGAGCAGTTCTTC. Its translation is CASSPSSGGGYNEQFF.

The gene calls are TRBV28 and TRBJ1-2, with D unclear. CDR1 MDHEN and CDR2 SYDVKM come from the germline V gene. V was shortened by 3 bases and J by 4 bases, with 12 bases between the two germline ends. This CDR3 has 14 amino acids. The CDR3 DNA sequence: TGTGCCAGCAGTTTTGCGGAGGGTGGCTATGGCTACACCTTC. Translating it yields CASSFAEGGYGYTF.

CDR3 coding DNA: TGTGCCAGCAGTCTTCGACAGGGGCTAGACTATGGCTACACCTTC. This translates into CASSLRQGLDYGYTF. The V gene is TRBV27, the J gene TRBJ1-2, with 8 bases matching TRBD1. Unmatched junction bases numbered 8, after V lost 5 bases and J lost 3 bases. The length of the CDR3 is 15 residues. CDR1 and CDR2 (germline): MNHEY, SMNVEV (reference sequence).

In this sample, this clone turned up a few times. This sequence joins TRBV21-1 and TRBJ2-7; the table's TRBD2 call for D was not verified on the DNA. TRBV21-1 is described as a pseudogene. The CDR3 is 15 amino acids. The CDR3 DNA sequence: TGTGCCAGCAGCAAACGATACGATCGAGCCTACGAGCAGTACTTC. This gives the protein CASSKRYDRAYEQYF.

The V call is TRBV7-2, the J call TRBJ1-2; 11 bases are shared with TRBD1. Germline V gives CDR1 SGHTA, CDR2 FQGNSA. With V trimmed by 5 bases and J by 8 bases, 7 bases remained unmatched. The CDR3 is 14 amino acids. CDR3 protein: CASSEDRGHGGYTF. As DNA, the CDR3 is TGTGCCAGCAGCGAGGACAGGGGGCATGGAGGCTACACCTTC.

This chain uses TRBV10-2 with TRBJ2-7, with TRBD2 as a possible D gene (6 bases). V dropped 7 bases and J dropped 4 bases, with 20 bases sitting between them. CDR3 length: 15 amino acids. Germline CDR1 and CDR2: WSHSY and SAAADI. This chain's CDR3 is CASISTGTGDYEQYF. CDR3 sequence (DNA): TGCGCCAGCATCAGTACCGGGACGGGAGATTACGAGCAGTACTTC.

As DNA, the CDR3 is TGCGCCAGCAGCCGAAGAACAGGGTTGGAGCCCCAGCATTTT. Translated: CASSRRTGLEPQHF. The chain links TRBV4-1 to TRBJ1-5; TRBD1 is a possible D gene (6 bases). Germline loops: CDR1 MGHRA, CDR2 YSYEKL. Between the trimmed V and J ends, which lost 4 bases and 8 bases, there was a span of 15 bases. The CDR3 runs to 14 residues.

The V call is TRBV2, the J call TRBJ2-7; maybe TRBD1 (5 bases). The V end was cut by 1 base, the J end by 5 bases, with 12 bases between. CDR3 length: 14 amino acids. Germline V gives CDR1 SNHLY, CDR2 FYNNEI. The chain's CDR3 is CASSEDRFEDEQYF. CDR3 nucleotide sequence: TGTGCCAGCAGTGAAGACAGGTTCGAGGACGAGCAGTACTTC.

The chain recombines TRBV10-2 with TRBJ2-7; 10 bases fit TRBD1. Germline-derived CDR1 and CDR2 are WSHSY and SAAADI. This CDR3 comprises 14 residues. Trimming at V came to 3 bases and at J to 2 bases, leaving 1 base not matched to a gene. The CDR3, as DNA: TGCGCCAGCAGTGATGGGACAGGGGCCTACGAGCAGTACTTC. This sequence encodes CASSDGTGAYEQYF.

A note on this clone: Other DNA sequences of this sample code for an identical CDR3. This chain uses TRBV19 with TRBJ2-3, with 7 bases matching TRBD2. CDR1 is LNHDA, CDR2 SQIVND, per germline (reference sequence). V was pared by 11 bases and J by 0 bases, with 11 bases of the junction left unmatched. The length of the CDR3 is 15 residues. CDR3 in amino acids: CASSGGEPSTDTQYF. Written as DNA, the CDR3 is TGTGCCTCTAGCGGAGGGGAACCTAGCACAGATACGCAGTATTTT.

This clone has a single count. This chain links TRBV6-6 with TRBJ2-7; 8 bases agree with TRBD2. V lost 8 bases, J lost 6 bases, and 12 bases stayed unmatched. The CDR3 extends over 14 amino acids. The germline V gene encodes CDR1 MNHNY and CDR2 SVGAGI (reference sequence). The CDR3: CASGFSGVIGEQYF. The CDR3 DNA reads TGTGCCAGCGGGTTTAGCGGGGTGATAGGCGAGCAGTACTTC.